The rows below give T cell receptor beta chains drawn from one sample of a study of radiation and T cells in renal cell carcinoma. Repertoires were generated with immunoSEQ multiplex PCR, while TCRdb's copy carries only in-frame clones and drops some. The data show about 150,000 clones, 80% to 90% seen once. The specimen comprised blood, sampled from a patient whose treatment included radiotherapy and nephrectomy. The receptors were sampled from a woman aged 50 to 60 with renal cell carcinoma. Both conserved end residues are part of each CDR3. The D gene is left open where the match is weak. Some rows have no size entry. The others give once, few or many, or a class for an expanded clone.

CDR3 protein: CASSLKGIMNTEAFF
CDR3 DNA: TGTGCCAGCAGCTTGAAAGGGATCATGAACACTGAAGCTTTCTTT
clone size: NA
V gene: TRBV5-4
D gene: NA
J gene: TRBJ1-1

CDR3 protein: CASKPGQGTYEQYF
CDR3 DNA: TGTGCCAGCAAACCGGGACAGGGTACCTACGAGCAGTACTTC
clone size: once
V gene: TRBV11-2
D gene: TRBD1
J gene: TRBJ2-7

CDR3 protein: CASSVGGGMNEQFF
CDR3 DNA: TGTGCCAGCAGCGTAGGAGGGGGTATGAATGAGCAGTTCTTC
clone size: NA
V gene: TRBV9
D gene: NA
J gene: TRBJ2-1

CDR3 protein: CASSKWRNGRSTPYGYTF
CDR3 DNA: TGTGCCAGCAGCAAATGGCGGAACGGCAGGTCGACCCCCTATGGCTACACCTTC
clone size: NA
V gene: TRBV21-1
D gene: NA
J gene: TRBJ1-2

CDR3 protein: CASREGVGNEQYF
CDR3 DNA: TGTGCCAGCAGAGAGGGCGTGGGGAACGAGCAGTACTTC
clone size: NA
V gene: TRBV2
D gene: NA
J gene: TRBJ2-7

CDR3 protein: CASSLATGAGTDTQYF
CDR3 DNA: TGTGCCAGCAGCTTAGCCACAGGGGCGGGCACAGATACGCAGTATTTT
clone size: NA
V gene: TRBV11-2
D gene: TRBD1
J gene: TRBJ2-3

CDR3 protein: CASSKGTEASSSF
CDR3 DNA: TGCGCCAGCAGCAAAGGGACAGAAGCCTCCTCATCCTTT
clone size: NA
V gene: TRBV5-1
D gene: TRBD1
J gene: TRBJ1-1

CDR3 protein: CATRTSGGRETQYF
CDR3 DNA: TGTGCCACCCGGACTAGCGGGGGTCGAGAGACCCAGTACTTC
clone size: NA
V gene: TRBV7-2
D gene: TRBD2
J gene: TRBJ2-5

CDR3 protein: CASREASGAGFYEQYF
CDR3 DNA: TGTGCCAGCAGGGAAGCCTCAGGGGCAGGGTTCTACGAGCAGTACTTC
clone size: NA
V gene: TRBV28
D gene: NA
J gene: TRBJ2-7

CDR3 protein: CASSPRMGDEKLFF
CDR3 DNA: TGTGCCAGCAGTCCCAGGATGGGTGATGAAAAACTGTTTTTT
clone size: NA
V gene: TRBV5-4
D gene: NA
J gene: TRBJ1-4

CDR3 protein: CASSTRGTGGEKLFF
CDR3 DNA: TGTGCCAGCAGCACCCGAGGGACAGGGGGTGAAAAACTGTTTTTT
clone size: once
V gene: TRBV7-9
D gene: TRBD1
J gene: TRBJ1-4

CDR3 protein: CASRSGSQPQHF
CDR3 DNA: TGTGCCAGCAGGTCAGGGTCTCAGCCCCAGCATTTT
clone size: NA
V gene: TRBV6-1
D gene: NA
J gene: TRBJ1-5

CDR3 protein: CASSGVGGLTYEQYF
CDR3 DNA: TGTGCCAGCAGTGGCGTGGGGGGATTAACCTACGAGCAGTACTTC
clone size: NA
V gene: TRBV6-1
D gene: NA
J gene: TRBJ2-7

CDR3 protein: CASSYSSASGNYGYTF
CDR3 DNA: TGTGCCAGCAGTTACTCGAGCGCGAGCGGCAACTATGGCTACACCTTC
clone size: NA
V gene: TRBV6-5
D gene: NA
J gene: TRBJ1-2

CDR3 protein: CASSVRPAGTEAFF
CDR3 DNA: TGTGCCAGCAGTGTCCGGCCCGCGGGGACTGAAGCTTTCTTT
clone size: NA
V gene: TRBV6-4
D gene: NA
J gene: TRBJ1-1

CDR3 protein: CASSLVQGAYYGYTF
CDR3 DNA: TGTGCCAGCAGCTTAGTACAGGGGGCTTACTATGGCTACACCTTC
clone size: once
V gene: TRBV7-2
D gene: TRBD1
J gene: TRBJ1-2

CDR3 protein: CASHPSAYSNQPQHF
CDR3 DNA: TGTGCCAGCCATCCCTCAGCGTATAGCAATCAGCCCCAGCATTTT
clone size: NA
V gene: TRBV19
D gene: NA
J gene: TRBJ1-5

CDR3 protein: CASSEQEAGNTIYF
CDR3 DNA: TGTGCCAGCAGTGAACAGGAGGCTGGAAACACCATATATTTT
clone size: NA
V gene: TRBV2
D gene: NA
J gene: TRBJ1-3

CDR3 protein: CASSRTISGANVLTF
CDR3 DNA: TGTGCCAGCAGTCGGACAATCTCTGGGGCCAACGTCCTGACTTTC
clone size: NA
V gene: TRBV6-5
D gene: NA
J gene: TRBJ2-6

CDR3 protein: CASSIEGLRGYTF
CDR3 DNA: TGTGCCAGTAGTATAGAAGGGCTTCGCGGCTACACCTTC
clone size: NA
V gene: TRBV19
D gene: NA
J gene: TRBJ1-2

CDR3 protein: CASGLQGAREQYF
CDR3 DNA: TGTGCCAGCGGCCTACAGGGGGCGCGGGAGCAGTACTTC
clone size: NA
V gene: TRBV6-1
D gene: TRBD1
J gene: TRBJ2-7

CDR3 protein: CASRSRGLQETQYF
CDR3 DNA: TGTGCCAGCAGATCCCGGGGACTTCAAGAGACCCAGTACTTC
clone size: NA
V gene: TRBV2
D gene: NA
J gene: TRBJ2-5

CDR3 protein: CASSLAAATEAFF
CDR3 DNA: TGTGCCAGCAGCTTAGCGGCAGCTACTGAAGCTTTCTTT
clone size: NA
V gene: TRBV11-2
D gene: NA
J gene: TRBJ1-1

CDR3 protein: CASSMGRGNEAFF
CDR3 DNA: TGTGCCAGTAGTATGGGGAGGGGGAATGAAGCTTTCTTT
clone size: NA
V gene: TRBV19
D gene: NA
J gene: TRBJ1-1

CDR3 protein: CASSQELAGGSDTQYF
CDR3 DNA: TGTGCCAGCAGCCAAGAACTAGCGGGGGGTTCAGATACGCAGTATTTT
clone size: NA
V gene: TRBV4-2
D gene: TRBD2
J gene: TRBJ2-3

CDR3 protein: CASSLAFYEQYF
CDR3 DNA: TGTGCCAGCAGCTTAGCCTTCTACGAGCAGTACTTC
clone size: NA
V gene: TRBV7-8
D gene: NA
J gene: TRBJ2-7

CDR3 protein: CASSQGRSNTEAFF
CDR3 DNA: TGTGCCAGCAGCCAGGGACGGTCGAACACTGAAGCTTTCTTT
clone size: NA
V gene: TRBV7-2
D gene: NA
J gene: TRBJ1-1

CDR3 protein: CASSLGAGSGTDTQYF
CDR3 DNA: TGTGCTAGCAGCTTAGGGGCGGGGAGCGGCACAGATACGCAGTATTTT
clone size: once
V gene: TRBV7-7
D gene: NA
J gene: TRBJ2-3

CDR3 protein: CASSLGDRDNEKLFF
CDR3 DNA: TGTGCCAGCAGCTTGGGGGACAGGGATAATGAAAAACTGTTTTTT
clone size: once
V gene: TRBV5-8
D gene: TRBD1
J gene: TRBJ1-4

CDR3 protein: CASSDPAGEQFF
CDR3 DNA: TGCGCCAGCAGCGATCCAGCGGGGGAGCAGTTCTTC
clone size: NA
V gene: TRBV5-1
D gene: TRBD2
J gene: TRBJ2-1

CDR3 protein: CASSLVVRANYGYTF
CDR3 DNA: TGTGCCAGCAGCTTAGTGGTCAGAGCTAACTATGGCTACACCTTC
clone size: NA
V gene: TRBV7-2
D gene: NA
J gene: TRBJ1-2

CDR3 protein: CASTAYSNTGELFF
CDR3 DNA: TGTGCCAGCACGGCCTATTCGAACACCGGGGAGCTGTTTTTT
clone size: NA
V gene: TRBV5-8
D gene: NA
J gene: TRBJ2-2

CDR3 protein: CASSLARYRGLVNTIYF
CDR3 DNA: TGTGCCAGCAGCTTGGCCAGATACAGGGGGCTTGTAAACACCATATATTTT
clone size: NA
V gene: TRBV7-8
D gene: TRBD1
J gene: TRBJ1-3

CDR3 protein: CASRRTGLGYEQYF
CDR3 DNA: TGTGCCAGCAGAAGGACAGGGTTAGGCTACGAGCAGTACTTC
clone size: NA
V gene: TRBV6-5
D gene: TRBD1
J gene: TRBJ2-7

CDR3 protein: CASSPDGNTEAFF
CDR3 DNA: TGTGCCAGCAGCCCTGACGGGAACACTGAAGCTTTCTTT
clone size: NA
V gene: TRBV9
D gene: NA
J gene: TRBJ1-1

CDR3 protein: CASSYVSRGYEQYF
CDR3 DNA: TGTGCCAGCAGTTACGTCTCCAGGGGCTACGAGCAGTACTTC
clone size: NA
V gene: TRBV6-5
D gene: NA
J gene: TRBJ2-7

CDR3 protein: CATRGAGGATNEKLFF
CDR3 DNA: TGTGCCACCAGGGGGGCAGGGGGTGCAACTAATGAAAAACTGTTTTTT
clone size: NA
V gene: TRBV15
D gene: TRBD1
J gene: TRBJ1-4

CDR3 protein: CASGRQGNTGELFF
CDR3 DNA: TGTGCCAGCGGAAGACAGGGGAACACCGGGGAGCTGTTTTTT
clone size: NA
V gene: TRBV2
D gene: TRBD1
J gene: TRBJ2-2

CDR3 protein: CASSQVRSYEQYF
CDR3 DNA: TGCGCCAGCAGCCAAGTTAGGTCCTACGAGCAGTACTTC
clone size: many
V gene: TRBV4-1
D gene: NA
J gene: TRBJ2-7

CDR3 protein: CASSSDRAEQFF
CDR3 DNA: TGTGCCAGCAGCTCCGACAGAGCCGAGCAGTTCTTC
clone size: once
V gene: TRBV7-9
D gene: NA
J gene: TRBJ2-1

CDR3 protein: CASTKDGYGYTF
CDR3 DNA: TGTGCCAGCACCAAGGACGGATATGGCTACACCTTC
clone size: NA
V gene: TRBV2
D gene: NA
J gene: TRBJ1-2

CDR3 protein: CASSYDGGTEAFF
CDR3 DNA: TGTGCCAGCAGTTACGACGGGGGCACTGAAGCTTTCTTT
clone size: few
V gene: TRBV6-5
D gene: NA
J gene: TRBJ1-1

CDR3 protein: CASSDGLAADTQYF
CDR3 DNA: TGTGCCAGCAGTGACGGACTAGCCGCAGATACGCAGTATTTT
clone size: NA
V gene: TRBV6-5
D gene: TRBD2
J gene: TRBJ2-3

CDR3 protein: CASSARTGGAGSPLHF
CDR3 DNA: TGTGCCAGCTCAGCACGGACAGGGGGCGCGGGTTCACCCCTCCACTTT
clone size: NA
V gene: TRBV18
D gene: TRBD1
J gene: TRBJ1-6

CDR3 protein: CASSLEGGVDTQYF
CDR3 DNA: TGCGCCAGCAGCTTAGAGGGGGGCGTAGATACGCAGTATTTT
clone size: NA
V gene: TRBV5-1
D gene: NA
J gene: TRBJ2-3

CDR3 protein: CASSLGPRGPRYYGYTF
CDR3 DNA: TGTGCCAGCAGCTTGGGGCCGCGGGGCCCACGGTACTATGGCTACACCTTC
clone size: NA
V gene: TRBV7-8
D gene: NA
J gene: TRBJ1-2

CDR3 protein: CASSYNSGGDEQYF
CDR3 DNA: TGTGCCAGCAGTTACAATAGCGGGGGTGACGAGCAGTACTTC
clone size: NA
V gene: TRBV6-6
D gene: TRBD2
J gene: TRBJ2-7

CDR3 protein: CASSLDMNTEAFF
CDR3 DNA: TGTGCCAGCAGCTTAGACATGAACACTGAAGCTTTCTTT
clone size: NA
V gene: TRBV7-9
D gene: NA
J gene: TRBJ1-1

CDR3 protein: CASSVEQGSYNEQFF
CDR3 DNA: TGTGCCAGCAGCGTTGAACAGGGCTCCTACAATGAGCAGTTCTTC
clone size: NA
V gene: TRBV9
D gene: NA
J gene: TRBJ2-1

CDR3 protein: CATKGTATHYGYTF
CDR3 DNA: TGTGCCACAAAGGGGACAGCGACCCACTATGGCTACACCTTC
clone size: NA
V gene: TRBV2
D gene: TRBD1
J gene: TRBJ1-2

CDR3 protein: CASSFPTGRSNEQFF
CDR3 DNA: TGCGCCAGCAGCTTCCCGACAGGGAGAAGCAATGAGCAGTTCTTC
clone size: NA
V gene: TRBV5-1
D gene: TRBD1
J gene: TRBJ2-1

CDR3 protein: CASSDPPGHNEQFF
CDR3 DNA: TGTGCCAGCAGTGACCCGCCGGGCCACAATGAGCAGTTCTTC
clone size: NA
V gene: TRBV25-1
D gene: NA
J gene: TRBJ2-1

CDR3 protein: CASAGGETQYF
CDR3 DNA: TGTGCCAGTGCTGGTGGAGAGACCCAGTACTTC
clone size: NA
V gene: TRBV19
D gene: NA
J gene: TRBJ2-5

CDR3 protein: CASSLGWREGTDTQYF
CDR3 DNA: TGCGCCAGCAGCTTGGGGTGGAGGGAAGGCACAGATACGCAGTATTTT
clone size: NA
V gene: TRBV5-1
D gene: NA
J gene: TRBJ2-3

CDR3 protein: CASSLQTASMNTEAFF
CDR3 DNA: TGTGCCAGCAGCCTCCAGACAGCTTCCATGAACACTGAAGCTTTCTTT
clone size: NA
V gene: TRBV7-8
D gene: NA
J gene: TRBJ1-1

CDR3 protein: CASSVAEGTDTGELFF
CDR3 DNA: TGTGCCAGCAGCGTAGCTGAGGGGACGGACACCGGGGAGCTGTTTTTT
clone size: NA
V gene: TRBV9
D gene: NA
J gene: TRBJ2-2

CDR3 protein: CASSVDPAGDYGYTF
CDR3 DNA: TGTGCCAGCAGCGTAGACCCCGCGGGGGACTATGGCTACACCTTC
clone size: NA
V gene: TRBV9
D gene: NA
J gene: TRBJ1-2

CDR3 protein: CASRGLAAYEQYF
CDR3 DNA: TGTGCCAGCAGGGGACTAGCGGCATACGAGCAGTACTTC
clone size: NA
V gene: TRBV6-1
D gene: TRBD2
J gene: TRBJ2-7